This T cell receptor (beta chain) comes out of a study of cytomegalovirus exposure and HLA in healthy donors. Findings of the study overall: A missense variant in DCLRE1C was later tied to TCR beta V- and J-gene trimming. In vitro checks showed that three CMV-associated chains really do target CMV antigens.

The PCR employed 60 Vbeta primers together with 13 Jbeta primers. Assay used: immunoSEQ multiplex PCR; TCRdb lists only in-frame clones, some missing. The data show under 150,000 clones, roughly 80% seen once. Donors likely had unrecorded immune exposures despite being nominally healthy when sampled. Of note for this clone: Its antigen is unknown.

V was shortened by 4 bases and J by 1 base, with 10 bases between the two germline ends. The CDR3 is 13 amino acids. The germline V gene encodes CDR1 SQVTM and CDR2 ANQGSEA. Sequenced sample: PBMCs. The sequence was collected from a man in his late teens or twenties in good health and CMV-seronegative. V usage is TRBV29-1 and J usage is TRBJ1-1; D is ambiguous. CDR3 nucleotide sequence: TGCAGCGTTGTGAGAACGGGGAACACTGAAGCTTTCTTT. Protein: CSVVRTGNTEAFF.